Below are 15 T cell receptor beta chains sequenced from a single sample in a study. The sorted Tregs were CD4+CD25+CD127-/low cells. Amplification of TRBV12-4/TRBJ1-2 clonotypes used adaptor-ligated barcode primers. TCRdb independently ran MiXCR on the multiplex PCR reads; one entry per CDR3 protein. The table shows 850 to 950 distinct CDR3 sequences, with 5.9% occurring only once. Sample: tumor-infiltrating Tregs sorted from the breast tumor. The source of these receptors is a female donor with breast cancer.

The chain uses TRBV12-3 or TRBV12-4 and TRBJ1-2; no definite D call. Trimming removed 6 bases from V and 1 base from J, with 12 bases in between. This CDR3 region has 14 residues. This CDR3 reads CASSPGDLNYGYTF. The DNA of the CDR3 is TGTGCCAGCAGCCCTGGAGACCTTAACTATGGCTACACCTTC.

In its sample, this clonotype ranks as medium-sized (0.01 to 0.1%). The chain couples TRBV12-3 or TRBV12-4 to TRBJ1-2; D perhaps matches TRBD1 (5 bases). The CDR3 has 15 amino acids. Trimming cost V 4 bases and J 4 bases, with 16 bases left between them. The CDR3 is CASSSSVGRGYGYTF. Written as DNA, the CDR3 is TGTGCCAGCAGTTCCTCCGTCGGAAGGGGCTATGGCTACACCTTC.

By share of the sample, this clonotype is medium-sized. V is TRBV12-3 or TRBV12-4 and J is TRBJ1-2, with 7 bases aligning to TRBD1. Trimming cost V 5 bases and J 4 bases; bases outside gene matches: 4. The CDR3 runs 13 residues. CDR3 sequence (DNA): TGTGCCAGCAGTCCGACAGGGAGCTATGGCTACACCTTC. This encodes CASSPTGSYGYTF.

The V call is TRBV12-3 or TRBV12-4, the J call TRBJ1-2, with 7 nucleotides matching TRBD1. The CDR3 contains 13 residues. J gave up 4 bases and V 5 bases, and 4 bases lay outside the gene matches. CDR3 in amino acids: CASSPTGTYGYTF. CDR3 DNA: TGTGCCAGCAGTCCGACAGGGACCTATGGCTACACCTTC.

This clonotype is termed large. J is TRBJ1-2 and V is TRBV12-3 or TRBV12-4; 8 nucleotides agree with TRBD1. The V gene end was trimmed by 10 bases and the J gene end by 6 bases; junction bases not matched to a gene: 7. This CDR3 is built from 12 residues. CDR3 loop: CAIRPTGDGYTF. The CDR3 DNA sequence: TGTGCCATCCGTCCGACAGGGGATGGCTACACCTTC.

This clonotype is termed large (0.1 to 1%). The gene calls are TRBV12-3 or TRBV12-4 and TRBJ1-2; D is ambiguous. The ends were cut back, 3 bases at V and 7 bases at J, with 6 bases in the middle. The CDR3 has 11 residues. The DNA for the CDR3 is TGTGCCAGCAGTTTGGGTGTTGGCTACACCTTC. Translating it yields CASSLGVGYTF.

This clonotype is classed as medium-sized (0.01 to 0.1%). The genes are TRBV12-3 or TRBV12-4 and TRBJ1-2; D perhaps matches TRBD1 (6 bases). The CDR3 has 13 amino acids. V gave up 6 bases and J gave up 2 bases, with 10 bases separating them. The DNA for the CDR3 is TGTGCCAGCAGCCCCACAGGGAACTATGGCTACACCTTC. Protein: CASSPTGNYGYTF.

This clonotype is termed medium-sized. The genes are TRBV12-3 or TRBV12-4 and TRBJ1-2; 9 bases are shared with TRBD1. The CDR3 extends over 15 amino acids. V trimming: 3 bases; J trimming: 2 bases; junction bases outside the gene matches: 4. In nucleotides, the CDR3 is TGTGCCAGCAGTTTTGGGACAGGGAAGAACTATGGCTACACCTTC. Residues: CASSFGTGKNYGYTF.

This clonotype was seen many times. The chain links TRBV12-3 or TRBV12-4 to TRBJ1-2, with 7 nucleotides matching TRBD1. V gave up 6 bases and J gave up 4 bases; unmatched junction bases: 8. This CDR3 spans 14 amino acids. The CDR3 loop is CASRTLGQTYGYTF. In DNA, the CDR3 is TGTGCCAGCAGGACCCTGGGACAGACCTATGGCTACACCTTC.

This chain connects TRBV12-3 or TRBV12-4 to TRBJ1-2, with D hard to call. V lost 3 bases and J lost 2, with 10 bases in between. The CDR3 totals 14 residues. CDR3 sequence reads: CASSFGVGNYGYTF. The DNA for the CDR3 is TGTGCCAGCAGTTTCGGAGTCGGGAACTATGGCTACACCTTC.

This clonotype was seen at least ten times. The chain uses TRBV12-3 or TRBV12-4 and TRBJ1-2; the match to TRBD1 covers 9 bases. V lost 4 bases, J lost 2 bases, and 5 bases stayed unmatched. CDR3 length: 15 amino acids. The CDR3 spells CASSYRDRANYGYTF. The DNA of the CDR3 is TGTGCCAGCAGTTATCGGGACAGGGCCAACTATGGCTACACCTTC.

This clonotype is classed as medium-sized (0.01 to 0.1%). The J gene is TRBJ1-2, the V gene TRBV12-3 or TRBV12-4, with 7 bases identical to TRBD1. V was pared by 6 bases and J by 6 bases, with 10 bases of the junction left unmatched. The CDR3 runs to 14 residues. CDR3 DNA sequence: TGTGCCAGCAGCCCGACAGGGCAACATCATGGCTACACCTTC. Translation: CASSPTGQHHGYTF.

This clonotype is classed as medium-sized (0.01 to 0.1%). The genes are TRBV12-3 or TRBV12-4 and TRBJ1-2; D possibly corresponds to TRBD1 (6 bases). Deletions cut 6 bases from V and 2 bases from J, with 10 bases between. CDR3 length: 13 residues. The CDR3 sequence: CASSLGQNYGYTF. In DNA, the CDR3 is TGTGCCAGCAGCCTCGGACAGAACTATGGCTACACCTTC.

This clonotype came up many times. V usage is TRBV12-3 or TRBV12-4 and J usage is TRBJ1-2; D is uncertain. Trimming left V 5 bases short and J 0 bases short, with 16 bases between. CDR3 length equals 16 residues. The CDR3 DNA is TGTGCCAGCAGTCCTTACCGGACTTACCCTAACTATGGCTACACCTTC. Protein sequence: CASSPYRTYPNYGYTF.

Judged by abundance, this clonotype is medium-sized (0.01 to 0.1%). V is TRBV12-3 or TRBV12-4 and J is TRBJ1-2, with D hard to call. Trimming pared 5 bases from V and 3 bases from J, leaving 10 bases between. This CDR3 is built from 13 residues. CDR3 sequence reads: CASSRREHYGYTF. CDR3 coding DNA: TGTGCCAGCAGTCGGCGAGAACACTATGGCTACACCTTC.